This TCR beta chain was documented in a study of shared clonotypes between healthy human individuals. The data were produced by immunoSEQ multiplex PCR, yet TCRdb's version contains in-frame clones alone and is incomplete. The repertoire holds about 600,000 clones, with roughly 98% as singletons. Germline values: CDR1 SGDLS, CDR2 YYNGEE. V lost 0 bases to trimming and J lost 1 base, with 11 bases between them. The CDR3 runs 15 residues. Naive CD8 cells were CD45RO-negative, positively selected for CCR7, excluding terminally differentiated effector memory CD45RA+ cells. The TCR comes from a man aged 30 to 45 in good health. Sequencing was done on a sample of naive CD8+ T cells sorted from blood. The chain joins TRBV9 to TRBJ2-7; maybe TRBD2 (6 bases). CDR3 protein: CASSVAGGKSYEQYF. As DNA, the CDR3 is TGTGCCAGCAGCGTAGCTGGCGGGAAGTCCTACGAGCAGTACTTC.